Reported below is one T cell receptor (beta chain). These data are taken from a study of glioma-infiltrating T cells after dendritic cell vaccination. Study background: Dendritic cell vaccine was injected intradermally three times, biweekly.

The length of the CDR3 is 17 residues. The V gene end was trimmed by 4 bases and the J gene end by 5 bases; junction bases not matched to a gene: 6. Germline V gives CDR1 SGDLS, CDR2 YYNGEE. Time point meaning: after dendritic cell vaccination, including at tumor progression/relapse. PBMC were collected before vaccination, two weeks after the third vaccination, and at progression. The immunoSEQ assay amplified TCRB CDR3 from up to roughly 2 ug DNA. The method was immunoSEQ multiplex PCR; TCRdb's version includes in-frame clones alone and lacks a portion of them. The sample consists of approximately 110,000 clones, about 90% of them appearing once.

This rearrangement joins TRBV9 to TRBJ2-2; 15 bases match TRBD2. The sequences come from blood, collected after dendritic cell vaccination. This TCR was recovered from a human donor with glioblastoma. The CDR3 DNA follows: TGTGCCAGCAGCCGGACTAGCGGGGGGGCGGGAACCGGGGAGCTGTTTTTT. Translation gives CASSRTSGGAGTGELFF.